Below are 4 T cell receptor beta chains sequenced from a single sample in a study of cytomegalovirus exposure and HLA in healthy donors. The PCR contained 60 Vbeta and 13 Jbeta primers. The data were produced by immunoSEQ multiplex PCR, yet TCRdb's version contains in-frame clones alone and is incomplete. The table has 100,000 or so clones, 60% to 85% seen once. The specimen sequenced was PBMCs. Receptor source: a woman aged 40 to 50 in good health and CMV-seropositive.

This chain links TRBV7-2 with TRBJ1-6; 7 bases map to TRBD1. CDR1 SGHTA and CDR2 FQGNSA come from the germline V gene. V was pared by 11 bases and J by 11 bases, with 12 bases of the junction left unmatched. This CDR3 has 13 amino acids. The CDR3 DNA is TGTGCCGCTGCCGCGGGGGGACAGACACCCCTCCACTTT. It codes for CAAAAGGQTPLHF. Based on the CDR3 plus reference TRBV7-2 and TRBJ1-6, the full variable domain is GAGVSQSPSNKVTEKGKDVELRCDPISGHTALYWYRQSLGQGLEFLIYFQGNSAPDKSGLPSDRFSAERTGGSVSTLTIQRTQQEDSAVYLCAAAAGGQTPLHFGNGTRLTVT.

For the CDR3, the DNA is TGTGCCAGCAGCTTAGCACTAGCTAACAATGAGCAGTTCTTC. As protein: CASSLALANNEQFF. The gene calls are TRBV7-9 and TRBJ2-1, with D possibly being TRBD2 (6 bases). CDR3 size: 14 residues. In germline, CDR1 is SEHNR, CDR2 FQNEAQ (reference sequence). V lost 0 bases and J lost 5, with 8 bases in between.

This clone has a handful of counts. The chain recombines TRBV30 with TRBJ1-3; a weak D match, TRBD1 (6 bases). This CDR3 comprises 14 residues. V lost 3 bases and J lost 5, with 14 bases in between. The germline V gene encodes CDR1 GTSNPN and CDR2 SVGIG (reference sequence). The CDR3 DNA is TGTGCCTGGAGGGACATAAGGGGGAGAAACACCATATATTTT. It codes for CAWRDIRGRNTIYF.

This clone was seen only once. Here the CDR3 DNA reads TGTGCCAGCAGCCAAGACTGGACAGGAAGGGACATTCAGTACTTC. Translating it yields CASSQDWTGRDIQYF. The chain employs TRBV4-2 and TRBJ2-4, with TRBD1 matching over 7 bases. Germline assignment: CDR1 LGHNA and CDR2 YNFKEQ. The trim removed 0 bases at V and 8 bases at J, leaving 7 bases unmatched. The CDR3 spans 15 residues.